These T cell receptor beta chains were read from a single sample in a study of regulatory T cells in long-lasting Graves disease. TCRdb reprocessed the multiplex PCR reads via MiXCR and lists one record per CDR3 protein. Among 550,000 to 650,000 distinct CDR3 sequences, about 16% were seen once, and the ten largest hold 9.5% to 15%. These data are also associated with another study on T cells in Graves' hyperthyroidism and ophthalmopathy.

The sample was peripheral blood mononuclear cells (PBMCs), taken at new diagnosis, from a patient treated with antithyroid drugs. Source of these receptors: a man younger than 35 with Graves disease. CDR3s include the opening cysteine and the closing phenylalanine or tryptophan. The order of the fields is clone size, V gene, J gene, CDR3 protein. Expanded clones are given a class, and other clones once, few, many or no size at all.

-	TRBV24-1	TRBJ2-1	CATSDAGGWYNGQFF
many	TRBV7-2	TRBJ2-1	CASSRLANKGYNEQFF
-	TRBV10-1	TRBJ2-7	CASSETSGSCHEQYF
-	TRBV3-1	TRBJ1-6	CASSLGTVVNSPLHF
many	TRBV10-3	TRBJ2-1	CAISYSSGRAYNEQFF
few	TRBV19	TRBJ2-2	CASSLVVPPRELFF
many	TRBV5-1	TRBJ2-7	CASRPRQDNVYYEQYF
few	TRBV4-1	TRBJ1-4	CASSQGTGVEKLFF
-	TRBV30	TRBJ1-5	CAWIPHRGQINSNQPQHF
-	TRBV3-1	TRBJ1-4	CASSQVGEKLFF
many	TRBV28	TRBJ2-7	CASSFGTGPSSSYEQYF
-	TRBV18	TRBJ2-7	CASSPPGLADSYEQYF
-	TRBV2	TRBJ2-1	CAISSTLNEQFF
many	TRBV5-6	TRBJ1-4	CASSSPGPIEKLFF
many	TRBV28	TRBJ2-4	CASSTDRGELIQYF
-	TRBV25-1	TRBJ2-5	CASSLGRSLADYQETQYF
many	TRBV28	TRBJ2-1	CASSSPGQGASYNEQFF
many	TRBV6-1	TRBJ2-1	CASRRTGLGYNEQFF
many	TRBV6-1	TRBJ2-7	CASSEEYARAF
-	TRBV15	TRBJ2-1	CATSRERHEQFF
-	TRBV5-1	TRBJ1-6	CASSKRTASSYNSPLHF
-	TRBV29-1	TRBJ2-5	CSVEGRVGEETQYF
once	TRBV5-1	TRBJ1-3	CASSSGHNSGNTIYF
few	TRBV14	TRBJ2-7	CASSQTGQTYEQYF
many	TRBV5-1	TRBJ1-2	CASSFGQGAWGYTF